Shown below are 32 T cell receptor beta chains from a single sample sequenced in a study of neoadjuvant anti-PD-1 for oral cavity cancer. Measured with immunoSEQ multiplex PCR; TCRdb has only the in-frame clones, and not every one. The sample carries approximately 42,000 clones, approximately 80% recorded once. As to time point: after neoadjuvant nivolumab, at surgical resection. Source: PBMCs, taken after nivolumab (anti-PD-1) treatment. All receptors come from a person aged 35-79 years with oral cavity squamous cell carcinoma.

This clone came up once. The chain links TRBV11-2 to TRBJ1-2; 7 bases line up with TRBD1. The CDR3 has 15 residues. Germline-derived CDR1 and CDR2 are SGHAT and FQNNGV. Losses at the gene ends were 6 bases for V and 4 bases for J; bases not matched to a gene: 11. The CDR3 DNA reads as TGTGCCAGCAGTGTCGGAGGGGGCAAAGGCTATGGCTACACCTTC. Amino acid sequence: CASSVGGGKGYGYTF.

This chain connects TRBV4-1 to TRBJ1-3, with D perhaps TRBD1 (5 bases). CDR1 is MGHRA, CDR2 YSYEKL, per germline. V gave up 0 bases and J gave up 4 bases, with 10 bases separating them. CDR3 length equals 15 residues. CDR3 DNA: TGCGCCAGCAGCCAAGATCCGGGGGAGGGAAACACCATATATTTT. This translates into CASSQDPGEGNTIYF.

The chain couples TRBV4-1 to TRBJ1-1; the match to TRBD1 covers 8 bases. V was pared by 4 bases and J by 7 bases, with 8 bases of the junction left unmatched. This CDR3 has 14 residues. CDR1 is MGHRA, CDR2 YSYEKL, per germline. CDR3 DNA: TGCGCCAGCAGCCTGGCAGGGGGCGAGGATGAAGCTTTCTTT. Encoded protein: CASSLAGGEDEAFF.

In regard to this clone: At one end, the junction sequence differs from germline, possibly due to a read error. The V gene is TRBV7-6, the J gene TRBJ2-6; the match to TRBD1 covers 7 bases. Germline-derived CDR1 and CDR2 are SGHVS and FNYEAQ. The CDR3 runs to 17 residues. This CDR3 reads CASSGPGQRLGANVPTF. The CDR3 DNA reads TGTGCCAGCAGCGGTCCGGGACAGAGATTAGGGGCCAACGTCCCGACTTTC.

The chain uses TRBV10-2 and TRBJ2-7, with no clear D. CDR3 length: 13 residues. Germline-derived CDR1 and CDR2 are WSHSY and SAAADI. The V gene lost 9 bases and the J gene lost 6 bases, with 18 bases spanning the gap. CDR3 bases: TGCGCCAGTGCCCCCCAGCCCCTGGGCGAGCAGTACTTC. This translates into CASAPQPLGEQYF.

The CDR3 sequence: CAISEGGSSYNEQFF. CDR3 DNA sequence: TGTGCCATCAGTGAAGGGGGAAGCTCCTACAATGAGCAGTTCTTC. The gene calls are TRBV10-3 and TRBJ2-1; weak D call: TRBD1 (6 bases). Germline V gene sequence: CDR1 ENHRY, CDR2 SYGVKD. V lost 3 bases, J lost 0 bases, and 9 bases lay in between. This CDR3 contains 15 residues.

The V and J genes are TRBV5-6 and TRBJ2-7; D is tentatively TRBD1 or TRBD2 (6 bases each). V shed 6 bases and J shed 3 bases, with 19 bases lying between them. The germline CDR1 and CDR2 sequences are SGHDT and YYEEEE. CDR3 length: 15 residues. The CDR3 coding sequence is TGTGCCAGCAATTCGAGACTAGAAGGGGGCTACGAGCAGTACTTC. Translated: CASNSRLEGGYEQYF.

The V and J genes are TRBV27 and TRBJ1-4; TRBD1 matches at 8 bases. This CDR3 has 14 residues. V lost 6 bases and J lost 7; bases outside the gene matches: 7. Looked up from germline, CDR1 is MNHEY and CDR2 is SMNVEV (reference sequence). CDR3 nucleotides: TGTGCCAGCAGCAAGGACAGGGTCAGTGAAAAACTGTTTTTT. Protein product: CASSKDRVSEKLFF.

V usage is TRBV6-5 and J usage is TRBJ2-1; 7 bases agree with TRBD1. V shed 3 bases, J shed 10 bases, and the junction held 9 bases outside the gene matches. The CDR3 is 14 residues long. Germline V gene sequence: CDR1 MNHEY, CDR2 SVGAGI. The CDR3 reads CASSYDRQGQEQFF. In nucleotides, the CDR3 is TGTGCCAGCAGTTATGACCGACAGGGCCAGGAGCAGTTCTTC.

This chain joins TRBV19 and TRBJ1-2; TRBD1 matches 7 bases. CDR1 LNHDA and CDR2 SQIVND come from the germline V gene (reference sequence). This CDR3 spans 14 amino acids. V shed 2 bases, J shed 5 bases, and the junction held 5 bases outside the gene matches. The CDR3: CASSISAGGYGYTF. The CDR3 bases are TGTGCCAGTAGTATATCGGCAGGGGGGTATGGCTACACCTTC.

By frequency in the sample, this clone is medium-sized. CDR3: CAISESGRGTDTQYF. The DNA for the CDR3 is TGTGCCATCAGTGAGTCCGGCAGGGGAACAGATACGCAGTATTTT. The gene calls are TRBV10-3 and TRBJ2-3, with D possibly TRBD1 on 6 matching bases. Per the germline V gene, CDR1 is ENHRY and CDR2 is SYGVKD. The CDR3 covers 15 residues. Trimming pared 0 bases from V and 3 bases from J, leaving 10 bases between.

This chain connects TRBV6-6 to TRBJ2-7, with D perhaps matching TRBD1 (5 bases). V lost 11 bases, J lost 3 bases, and 17 bases lay in between. Per germline, CDR1 MNHNY and CDR2 SVGAGI (reference sequence). This CDR3 comprises 13 residues. For the CDR3, the DNA is TGTGCCGCCAGGGATCACCTTTACTACGAGCAGTACTTC. Protein product: CAARDHLYYEQYF.

The chain employs TRBV15 and TRBJ2-7; 7 nucleotides line up with TRBD1. The V gene's germline CDR1 is LNHNV and CDR2 YYDKDF (reference sequence). J lost 0 bases, V lost 2 bases, and 4 bases had no gene match. The CDR3 loop spans 15 amino acids. CDR3 residues: CATSRKRDSSYEQYF. The CDR3 DNA follows: TGTGCCACCAGCAGAAAACGGGACAGCTCCTACGAGCAGTACTTC.

This clone appeared a single time. The CDR3 DNA sequence: TGTGCCAGCAGCAGAGGCGGGACAGGGAATTACGAGCAGTACTTC. Protein product: CASSRGGTGNYEQYF. The genes are TRBV28 and TRBJ2-7; 9 positions match TRBD1. Germline values: CDR1 MDHEN, CDR2 SYDVKM. The junction had 10 bases not matched to a gene; V was cut back by 6 bases and J by 4 bases. The CDR3 totals 15 residues.

This chain's CDR3 is CASSEFYGGGWTEAFF. The CDR3 DNA sequence: TGTGCCAGCAGTGAATTTTACGGGGGCGGGTGGACTGAAGCTTTCTTT. V is TRBV6-1 and J is TRBJ1-1; the D gene is possibly TRBD1 (6 bases). V was trimmed by 2 bases and J by 5 bases, leaving 18 bases between them. The CDR3 extends over 16 amino acids. Germline values: CDR1 MNHNS, CDR2 SASEGT.

The V and J genes are TRBV5-1 and TRBJ2-2; D is unclear. The CDR3 sequence is 15 residues long. The germline V gene encodes CDR1 SGHRS and CDR2 YFSETQ. Trimming cost V 0 bases and J 0 bases, with 6 bases left between them. Here the CDR3 reads CASSLVRANTGELFF. CDR3 nucleotide sequence: TGCGCCAGCAGCTTGGTCCGTGCGAACACCGGGGAGCTGTTTTTT.

The rearrangement uses TRBV28 and TRBJ1-1; D is possibly TRBD1 (5 bases). Trimming stripped 10 bases from V and 1 base from J, with 13 bases between. The CDR3 is 13 amino acids. The germline gives CDR1 MDHEN, CDR2 SYDVKM. CDR3 protein: CATRVTRNTEAFF. The CDR3 nucleotides read TGTGCCACCAGGGTCACACGGAACACTGAAGCTTTCTTT.

The chain has TRBV5-6 and TRBJ2-1, with 8 nucleotides matching TRBD2. The CDR3 is 13 residues long. After removal of 0 bases from V and 13 bases from J, the junction contained 6 bases not matched to a gene. The germline V gene encodes CDR1 SGHDT and CDR2 YYEEEE. The CDR3 DNA reads TGTGCCAGCAGCTTGGAAGCGGGAGATTCCCAGTTCTTC. Its translation: CASSLEAGDSQFF.

The chain employs TRBV5-8 and TRBJ1-5; D may be TRBD1 (5 bases). The CDR3 contains 13 residues. Germline V gene lookup returns CDR1 SGHTS and CDR2 YDEGEE. Trimming removed 1 base from V and 7 bases from J, with 9 bases in between. The CDR3, as DNA: TGTGCCAGCAGCTTGTTAGCAGGGCAGCCCCAGCATTTT. Its protein is CASSLLAGQPQHF.

This chain joins TRBV5-1 and TRBJ1-4; D gene ambiguous. The CDR3 has 13 amino acids. V gave up 3 bases and J gave up 8 bases, with 11 bases separating them. Germline V gives CDR1 SGHRS, CDR2 YFSETQ. CDR3 bases: TGCGCCAGCAGCTCCGACTTAGGGGAAAAACTGTTTTTT. This gives the protein CASSSDLGEKLFF.

In this sample, this clone turned up a few times. An end of the junction differs from the germline gene, which may be a read error. This rearrangement joins TRBV5-1 to TRBJ1-3; 9 bases line up with TRBD1. Germline V lookup: CDR1 SGHRS, CDR2 YFSETQ. The CDR3 length is 11 residues. The CDR3 reads CASSSTGGQHF. The CDR3 region has the DNA TGCGCCAGCAGCTCTACAGGGGGCCAACATTTT.

This clone was seen a few times. The CDR3 loop reads CASSLLGAFEQYF. In DNA form, the CDR3 reads TGTGCCAGCAGCTTACTCGGCGCTTTCGAGCAGTACTTC. This sequence joins TRBV11-2 and TRBJ2-7; D remains unclear. The V gene lost 2 bases and the J gene lost 6 bases, with 11 bases spanning the gap. Germline-derived CDR1 and CDR2 are SGHAT and FQNNGV. The CDR3 is made up of 13 amino acids.

This clone has just a few counts. The J gene is TRBJ1-6, the V gene TRBV7-3; perhaps TRBD1 as D (6 bases). This CDR3 has 14 residues. Trimming stripped 5 bases from V and 7 bases from J, with 12 bases between. In germline, CDR1 is SGHTA, CDR2 FQGTGA. The CDR3 sequence: CASSPGALNSPLHF. CDR3 in DNA: TGTGCCAGCAGCCCAGGGGCCCTAAATTCACCCCTCCACTTT.

This chain joins TRBV5-1 and TRBJ2-1; TRBD2 aligns across 10 bases. The CDR3 consists of 17 residues. Per germline, CDR1 SGHRS and CDR2 YFSETQ. Trimming at V came to 0 bases and at J to 2 bases, leaving 5 bases not matched to a gene. CDR3 coding DNA: TGCGCCAGCAGCTTGGTTTCTAGCGGGGGCCCCTACAATGAGCAGTTCTTC. Amino acid sequence: CASSLVSSGGPYNEQFF.

V usage is TRBV19 and J usage is TRBJ1-4; D might be TRBD1 (6 bases). Per germline, CDR1 LNHDA and CDR2 SQIVND (reference sequence). The V end lost 3 bases, the J end lost 7 bases, and 12 bases lay between the germline ends. The CDR3 loop spans 14 amino acids. The CDR3 is CASSMGRGGEKLFF. The DNA of the CDR3 is TGTGCCAGTAGTATGGGCAGGGGTGGTGAAAAACTGTTTTTT.

The V gene is TRBV9, the J gene TRBJ2-7; D unresolved. The CDR3 has 15 residues. Germline V lookup: CDR1 SGDLS, CDR2 YYNGEE. Trimming took 0 bases from V and 0 from J, leaving 10 bases between them. This CDR3 is CASSVDLEPSYEQYF. The CDR3 nucleotides are TGTGCCAGCAGCGTAGACCTGGAACCCTCCTACGAGCAGTACTTC.

The chain links TRBV5-5 to TRBJ2-7; TRBD2 is a possible D gene (6 bases). Trimming shortened V by 7 bases and J by 0 bases, and 14 bases separated the two germline ends. CDR1 and CDR2 (germline): SGHKS, YYEKEE (reference sequence). The CDR3 has 14 amino acids. The CDR3 spells CASQEGGSSYEQYF. DNA of the CDR3: TGTGCCAGCCAGGAAGGAGGGAGCTCCTACGAGCAGTACTTC.

This chain links TRBV6-1 with TRBJ1-3; D is undetermined. CDR1 is MNHNS and CDR2 is SASEGT in the germline V gene. V lost 3 bases, J lost 0 bases, and 6 bases lay in between. The CDR3 sequence is 14 residues long. DNA of the CDR3: TGTGCCAGCAGTGATGGGTACTCTGGAAACACCATATATTTT. Translating it yields CASSDGYSGNTIYF.

CDR3 residues: CASSNPRSVDTGELFF. The CDR3 DNA reads TGTGCCAGCAGTAATCCCCGTTCCGTTGATACCGGGGAGCTGTTTTTT. The rearrangement uses TRBV11-1 and TRBJ2-2; D is unclear. Trimming removed 6 bases at V and 5 bases at J, with 19 bases between. Germline-derived CDR1 and CDR2 are SGHAT and FQDESV (reference sequence). This CDR3 is built from 16 residues.

The rearrangement joins TRBV9 to TRBJ2-3, with 7 bases identical to TRBD2. Germline V CDR1 and CDR2: SGDLS, YYNGEE. V shed 4 bases, J shed 4 bases, and the junction held 6 bases outside the gene matches. The CDR3 runs 14 residues. In DNA, the CDR3 is TGTGCCAGCAGCCTAGGACTAGGCTCAGATACGCAGTATTTT. Encoded protein: CASSLGLGSDTQYF.

The V and J genes are TRBV2 and TRBJ2-2, with D perhaps matching TRBD1 (7 bases). This CDR3 spans 13 amino acids. V was pared by 10 bases and J by 2 bases, with 11 bases between. Germline V gene lookup returns CDR1 SNHLY and CDR2 FYNNEI. CDR3 DNA: TGTGCCACCAGGGGGGATAACACCGGGGAGCTGTTTTTT. It specifies CATRGDNTGELFF.

The chain uses TRBV5-1 and TRBJ1-2, with D perhaps matching TRBD1 (5 bases). CDR1 SGHRS and CDR2 YFSETQ come from the germline V gene. Trimming removed 5 bases from V and 4 bases from J, with 15 bases in between. This CDR3 region has 14 residues. CDR3 nucleotides: TGCGCCAGCAGTCCCCAGGGAGGGACCTATGGCTACACCTTC. Translating it yields CASSPQGGTYGYTF.